This T cell receptor (beta chain) was obtained from a study of T cells after yellow fever vaccination. In TCRdb, the 5' RACE reads were re-called with MiXCR into one record per CDR3 protein. The table shows over 200,000 distinct CDR3 sequences, with around 6.7% occurring only once. The CDR3 loop spans 17 amino acids. Germline-derived CDR1 and CDR2 are SGDLS and YYNGEE. V was shortened by 0 bases and J by 2 bases, with 18 bases between the two germline ends. The sample holds a few counts of this clonotype. The material was CD4+ T cells sorted from PBMCs, obtained on the day of the yellow fever booster vaccination. The rearrangement links TRBV9 to TRBJ2-7; unclear D gene. This receptor was taken from a man aged 25-45 years who received the YFV17D yellow fever vaccine. The CDR3 is CASSVGQDPRAPYEQYF. DNA for the CDR3: TGTGCCAGCAGCGTAGGCCAGGACCCTAGGGCGCCCTACGAGCAGTACTTC.